The source of this T cell receptor (beta chain) is a study of molecular identifiers for immune sequencing clone quantification. Overall study findings and caveats: In naive cells, clones above 20 RNA copies held under 1% of molecules, whereas in effector cells they held over 97%.

Naive CD8 library inputs spanned roughly 18,000 to 1,000,000 sorted cells and 10%, 30% or 50% RNA. The sample holds many counts of this clonotype. Its target is not known. This CDR3 is 15 amino acids long. Trimming took 6 bases from V and 0 from J, leaving 12 bases between them. Germline CDR1 is MNHEY and CDR2 is SVGAGI. TCR libraries were built in bulk with a published protocol and specific TCR primers. TCRdb redid the calling of the PCR reads with MiXCR, one entry per CDR3 protein. Of 80,000 to 95,000 distinct CDR3 sequences listed, under 20% are singletons. The TCR sequence derives from a human donor in good health. Some libraries in this study had Jurkat cell RNA spiked in. Source material: naive CD8+ T cells from blood, with Jurkat cell RNA spiked in. Subset defined: FACS-sorted CD8+CD4-CCR7+CD45RA+ naive T cells. The chain is built from TRBV6-5 and TRBJ2-1; D not certain. CDR3 sequence: CASSPFEGSYNEQFF. In DNA, the CDR3 is TGTGCCAGCAGCCCCTTCGAAGGCTCCTACAATGAGCAGTTCTTC.